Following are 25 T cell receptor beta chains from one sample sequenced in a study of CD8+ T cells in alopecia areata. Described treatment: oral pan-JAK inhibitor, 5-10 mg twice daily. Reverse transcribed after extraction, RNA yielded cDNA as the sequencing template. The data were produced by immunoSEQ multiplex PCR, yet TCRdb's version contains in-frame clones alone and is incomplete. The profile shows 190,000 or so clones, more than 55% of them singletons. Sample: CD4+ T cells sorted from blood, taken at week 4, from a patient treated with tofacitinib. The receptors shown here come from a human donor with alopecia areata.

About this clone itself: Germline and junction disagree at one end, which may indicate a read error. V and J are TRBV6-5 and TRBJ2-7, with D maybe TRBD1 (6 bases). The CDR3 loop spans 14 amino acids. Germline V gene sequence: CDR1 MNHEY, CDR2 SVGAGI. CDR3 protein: CAGRVTGQVYEQYF. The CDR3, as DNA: TGTGCCGGCAGGGTGACAGGCCAAGTATACGAGCAGTACTTC.

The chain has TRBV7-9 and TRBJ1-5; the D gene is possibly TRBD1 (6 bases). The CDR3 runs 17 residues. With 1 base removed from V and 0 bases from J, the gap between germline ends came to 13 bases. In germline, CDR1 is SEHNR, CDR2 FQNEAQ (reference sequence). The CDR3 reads CASSLGGQLYSNQPQHF. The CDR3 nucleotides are TGTGCCAGCAGCTTAGGAGGACAGCTTTATAGCAATCAGCCCCAGCATTTT.

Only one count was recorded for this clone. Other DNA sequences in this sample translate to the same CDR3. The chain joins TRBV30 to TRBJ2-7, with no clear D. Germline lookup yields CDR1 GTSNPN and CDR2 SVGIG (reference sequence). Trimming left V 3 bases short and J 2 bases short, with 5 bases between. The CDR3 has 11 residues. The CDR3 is CAWRGTYEQYF. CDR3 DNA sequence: TGTGCCTGGAGGGGGACCTACGAGCAGTACTTC.

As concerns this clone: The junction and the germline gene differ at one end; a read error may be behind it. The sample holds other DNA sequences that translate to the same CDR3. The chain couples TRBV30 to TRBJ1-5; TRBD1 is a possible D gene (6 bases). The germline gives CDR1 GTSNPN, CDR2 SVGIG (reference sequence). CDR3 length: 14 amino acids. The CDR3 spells CAWNLGASNQPQHF. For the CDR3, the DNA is TGTGCCTGGAATCTGGGGGCGAGCAACCAGCCCCAGCATTTT. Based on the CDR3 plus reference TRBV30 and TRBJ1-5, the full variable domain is SQTIHQWPATLVQPVGSPLSLECTVEGTSNPNLYWYRQAAGRGLQLLFYSVGIGQISSEVPQNLSASRPQDRQFILSSKKLLLSDSGFYLCAWNLGASNQPQHFGDGTRLSIL.

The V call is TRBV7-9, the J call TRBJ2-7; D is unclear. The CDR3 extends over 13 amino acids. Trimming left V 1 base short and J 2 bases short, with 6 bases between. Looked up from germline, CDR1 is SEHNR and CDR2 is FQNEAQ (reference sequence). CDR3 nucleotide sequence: TGTGCCAGCAGCTTAGTGCCGCCCTACGAGCAGTACTTC. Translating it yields CASSLVPPYEQYF.

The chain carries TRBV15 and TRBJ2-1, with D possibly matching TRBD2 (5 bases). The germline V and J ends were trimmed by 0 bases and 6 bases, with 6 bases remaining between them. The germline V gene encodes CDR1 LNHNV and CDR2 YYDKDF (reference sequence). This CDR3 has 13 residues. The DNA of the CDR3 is TGTGCCACCAGCAGAGATGAGGGCAATGAGCAGTTCTTC. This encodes CATSRDEGNEQFF.

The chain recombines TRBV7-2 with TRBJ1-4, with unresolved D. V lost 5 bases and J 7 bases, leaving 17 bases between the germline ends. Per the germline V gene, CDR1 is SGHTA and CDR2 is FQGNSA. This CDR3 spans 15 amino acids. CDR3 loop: CASSRICIRCEKLFF. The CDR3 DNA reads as TGTGCCAGCAGCCGTATATGCATAAGGTGTGAAAAACTGTTTTTT.

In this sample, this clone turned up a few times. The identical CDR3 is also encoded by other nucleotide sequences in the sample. The CDR3 loop reads CASSEQGAGNQPQHF. The CDR3 DNA reads TGTGCCAGCAGTGAACAGGGGGCAGGCAATCAGCCCCAGCATTTT. V gene TRBV2 combines with J gene TRBJ1-5; 8 bases align to TRBD1. V gave up 2 bases and J gave up 2 bases; unmatched junction bases: 2. Germline CDR1 SNHLY, CDR2 FYNNEI. The CDR3 consists of 15 residues.

The CDR3 region is CATSRNRGRRGDTQYF. The CDR3 coding sequence is TGTGCCACCAGCAGAAACAGGGGGCGACGTGGAGATACGCAGTATTTT. The rearrangement joins TRBV15 to TRBJ2-3, with TRBD1 identical over 9 bases. Germline CDR1 LNHNV, CDR2 YYDKDF (reference sequence). This CDR3 contains 16 residues. V lost 2 bases and J lost 5; bases outside the gene matches: 8.

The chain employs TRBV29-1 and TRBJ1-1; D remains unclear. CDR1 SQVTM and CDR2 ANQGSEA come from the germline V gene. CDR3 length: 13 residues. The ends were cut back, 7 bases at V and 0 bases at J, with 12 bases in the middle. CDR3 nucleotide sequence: TGCAGCGCCGAGTGGATAATGAACACTGAAGCTTTCTTT. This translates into CSAEWIMNTEAFF.

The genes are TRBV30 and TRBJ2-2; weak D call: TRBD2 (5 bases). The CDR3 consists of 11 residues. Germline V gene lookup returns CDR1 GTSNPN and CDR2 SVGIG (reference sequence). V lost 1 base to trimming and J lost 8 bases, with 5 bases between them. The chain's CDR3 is CAWSGGGELFF. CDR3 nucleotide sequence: TGTGCCTGGAGTGGCGGGGGGGAGCTGTTTTTT.

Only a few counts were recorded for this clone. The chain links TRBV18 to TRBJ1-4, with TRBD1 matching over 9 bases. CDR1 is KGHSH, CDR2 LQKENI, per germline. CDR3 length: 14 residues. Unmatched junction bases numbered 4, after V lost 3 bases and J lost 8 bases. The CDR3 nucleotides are TGTGCCAGCTCACCCGGGACAGGGTTGGAAAAACTGTTTTTT. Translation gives CASSPGTGLEKLFF.

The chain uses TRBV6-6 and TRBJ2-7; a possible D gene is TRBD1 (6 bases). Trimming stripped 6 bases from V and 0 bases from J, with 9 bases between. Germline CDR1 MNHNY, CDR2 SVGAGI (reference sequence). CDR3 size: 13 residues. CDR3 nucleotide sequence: TGTGCCAGCAGCCGGACAGTCTCCTACGAGCAGTACTTC. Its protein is CASSRTVSYEQYF.

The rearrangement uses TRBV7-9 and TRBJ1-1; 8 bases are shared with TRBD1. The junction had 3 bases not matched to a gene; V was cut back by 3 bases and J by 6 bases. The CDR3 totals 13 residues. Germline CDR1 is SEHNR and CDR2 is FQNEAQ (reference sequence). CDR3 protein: CASSLTGDPEAFF. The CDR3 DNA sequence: TGTGCCAGCAGCTTGACAGGGGACCCTGAAGCTTTCTTT.

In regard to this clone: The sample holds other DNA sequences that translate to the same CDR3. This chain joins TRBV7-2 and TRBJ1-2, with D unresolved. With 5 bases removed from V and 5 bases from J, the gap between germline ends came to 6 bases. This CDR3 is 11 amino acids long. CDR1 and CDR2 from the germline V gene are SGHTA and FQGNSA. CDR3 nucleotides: TGTGCCAGCAGCCCCGGGTATGGCTACACCTTC. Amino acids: CASSPGYGYTF.

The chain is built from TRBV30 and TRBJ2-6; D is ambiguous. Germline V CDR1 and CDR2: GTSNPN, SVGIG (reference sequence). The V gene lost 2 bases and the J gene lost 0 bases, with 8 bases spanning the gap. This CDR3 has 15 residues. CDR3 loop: CAWSPGFSGANVLTF. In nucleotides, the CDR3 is TGTGCCTGGAGTCCCGGTTTCTCTGGGGCCAACGTCCTGACTTTC.

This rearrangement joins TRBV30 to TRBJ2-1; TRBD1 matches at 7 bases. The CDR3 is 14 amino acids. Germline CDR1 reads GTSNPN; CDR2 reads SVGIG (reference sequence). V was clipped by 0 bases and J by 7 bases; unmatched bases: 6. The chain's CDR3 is CAWSVSRTGNEQFF. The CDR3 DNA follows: TGTGCCTGGAGTGTATCTAGGACAGGTAATGAGCAGTTCTTC.

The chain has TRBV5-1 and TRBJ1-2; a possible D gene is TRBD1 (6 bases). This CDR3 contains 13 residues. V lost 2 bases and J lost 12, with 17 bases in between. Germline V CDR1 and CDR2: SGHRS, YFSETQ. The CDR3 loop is CASSFAGTMENTF. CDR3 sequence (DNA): TGCGCCAGCAGCTTCGCGGGGACAATGGAGAACACCTTC.

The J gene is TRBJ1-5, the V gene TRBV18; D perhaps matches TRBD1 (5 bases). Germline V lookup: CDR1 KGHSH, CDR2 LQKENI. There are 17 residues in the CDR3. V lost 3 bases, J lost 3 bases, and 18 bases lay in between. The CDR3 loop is CASSPGGPGTPNQPQHF. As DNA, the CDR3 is TGTGCCAGCTCACCCGGAGGGCCAGGGACCCCCAATCAGCCCCAGCATTTT.

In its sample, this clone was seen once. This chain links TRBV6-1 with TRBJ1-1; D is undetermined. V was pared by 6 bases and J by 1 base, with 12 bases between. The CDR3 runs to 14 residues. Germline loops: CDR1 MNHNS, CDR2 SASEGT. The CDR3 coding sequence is TGTGCCAGCAGGCCGGGCCGAGGGAACACTGAAGCTTTCTTT. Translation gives CASRPGRGNTEAFF.

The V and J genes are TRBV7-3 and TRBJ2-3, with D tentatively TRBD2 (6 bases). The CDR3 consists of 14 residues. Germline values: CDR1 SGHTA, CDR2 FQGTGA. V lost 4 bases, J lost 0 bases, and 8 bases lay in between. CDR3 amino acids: CASSSGTSTDTQYF. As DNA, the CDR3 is TGTGCCAGCAGCTCGGGGACTAGCACAGATACGCAGTATTTT.

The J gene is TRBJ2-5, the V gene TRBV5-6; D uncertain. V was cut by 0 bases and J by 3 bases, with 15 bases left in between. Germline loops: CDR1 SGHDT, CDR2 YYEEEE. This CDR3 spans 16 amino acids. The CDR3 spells CASSLVWAEGEETQYF. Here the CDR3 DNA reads TGTGCCAGCAGCTTGGTTTGGGCTGAAGGAGAAGAGACCCAGTACTTC. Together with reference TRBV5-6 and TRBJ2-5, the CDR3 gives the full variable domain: DAGVTQSPTHLIKTRGQQVTLRCSPKSGHDTVSWYQQALGQGPQFIFQYYEEEERQRGNFPDRFSGHQFPNYSSELNVNALLLGDSALYLCASSLVWAEGEETQYFGPGTRLLVL.

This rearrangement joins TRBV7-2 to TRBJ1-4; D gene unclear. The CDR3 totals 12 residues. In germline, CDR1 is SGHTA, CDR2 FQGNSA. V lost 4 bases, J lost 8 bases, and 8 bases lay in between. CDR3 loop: CASSSQDEKLFF. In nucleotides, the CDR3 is TGTGCCAGCAGCTCCCAGGACGAAAAACTGTTTTTT.

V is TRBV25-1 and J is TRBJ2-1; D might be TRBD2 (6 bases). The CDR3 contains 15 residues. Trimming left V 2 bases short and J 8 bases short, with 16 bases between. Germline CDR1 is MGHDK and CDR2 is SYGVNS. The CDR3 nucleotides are TGTGCCAGCAGTGAAGTCGTGGGGAGGCGAGATGAGCAGTTCTTC. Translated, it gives CASSEVVGRRDEQFF.

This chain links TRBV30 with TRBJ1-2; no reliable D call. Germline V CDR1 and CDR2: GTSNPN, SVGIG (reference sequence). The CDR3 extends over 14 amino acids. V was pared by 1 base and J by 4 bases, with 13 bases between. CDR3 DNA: TGTGCCTGGAGTGATTTCAATGCCATCTATGGCTACACCTTC. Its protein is CAWSDFNAIYGYTF.